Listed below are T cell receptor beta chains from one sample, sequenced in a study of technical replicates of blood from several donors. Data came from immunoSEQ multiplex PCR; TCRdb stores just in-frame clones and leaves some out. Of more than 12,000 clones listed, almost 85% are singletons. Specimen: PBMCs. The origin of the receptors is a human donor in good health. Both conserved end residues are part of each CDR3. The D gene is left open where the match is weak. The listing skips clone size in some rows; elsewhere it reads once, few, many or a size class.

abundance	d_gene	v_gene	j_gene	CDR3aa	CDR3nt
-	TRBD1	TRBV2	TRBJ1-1	CASSGLGGHTEAFF	TGTGCCAGCAGTGGACTAGGGGGCCACACTGAAGCTTTCTTT
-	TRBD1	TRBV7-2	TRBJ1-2	CASSPGTGYGYTF	TGTGCCAGCAGCCCCGGGACAGGCTATGGCTACACCTTC
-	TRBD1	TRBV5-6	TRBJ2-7	CASSLQTGASYEQYF	TGTGCCAGCAGTTTACAAACAGGGGCCTCCTACGAGCAGTACTTC
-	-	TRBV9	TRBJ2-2	CASSVEPASTGELFF	TGTGCCAGCAGCGTAGAACCAGCGAGCACCGGGGAGCTGTTTTTT
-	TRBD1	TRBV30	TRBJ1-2	CAWGRDRPRGYTF	TGTGCCTGGGGAAGGGACAGGCCCCGTGGCTACACCTTC
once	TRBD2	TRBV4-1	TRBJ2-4	CASSQESLAGERGVQYF	TGCGCCAGCAGCCAAGAATCCCTAGCGGGAGAGCGGGGGGTTCAGTACTTC
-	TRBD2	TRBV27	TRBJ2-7	CASSFRRERAYEQYF	TGTGCCAGCAGTTTCCGGCGGGAGAGGGCCTACGAGCAGTACTTC
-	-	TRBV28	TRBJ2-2	CASITGQNTGELFF	TGTGCCAGCATTACCGGACAGAACACCGGGGAGCTGTTTTTT
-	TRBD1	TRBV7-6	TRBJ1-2	CASSSGQGLGGYTF	TGTGCCAGCAGCTCGGGACAGGGGCTCGGTGGCTACACCTTC
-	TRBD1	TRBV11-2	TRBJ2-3	CASSLYRAGQGTDTQYF	TGTGCCAGCAGCTTGTATCGGGCGGGACAGGGCACAGATACGCAGTATTTT
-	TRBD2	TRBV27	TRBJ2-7	CASSLHLAGGSYEQYF	TGTGCCAGCAGTTTACATCTTGCGGGAGGGTCCTACGAGCAGTACTTC
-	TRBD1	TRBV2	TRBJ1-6	CASSGQGAESPLHF	TGTGCCAGCAGTGGACAGGGTGCGGAATCACCCCTCCACTTT
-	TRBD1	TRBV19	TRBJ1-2	CASRPNRGLVYGYTF	TGTGCCAGTAGACCGAACAGGGGGCTTGTTTATGGCTACACCTTC
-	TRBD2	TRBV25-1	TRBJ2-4	CASSEPARREGKNIQYF	TGTGCCAGCAGTGAGCCCGCCCGTCGGGAGGGGAAAAACATTCAGTACTTC
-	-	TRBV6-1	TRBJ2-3	CASSEQRLGGTQYF	TGTGCCAGCAGTGAACAGAGGTTGGGTGGTACGCAGTATTTT
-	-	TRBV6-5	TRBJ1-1	CASRSTTEAFF	TGTGCCAGCAGATCCACAACTGAAGCTTTCTTT
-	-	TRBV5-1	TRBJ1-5	CASSLGDINQPQHF	TGCGCCAGCAGCTTGGGGGACATCAATCAGCCCCAGCATTTT
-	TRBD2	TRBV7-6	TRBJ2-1	CASSVGLAGYEQFF	TGTGCCAGCAGCGTAGGACTAGCGGGGTATGAGCAGTTCTTC
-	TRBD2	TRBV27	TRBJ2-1	CASSLWALAGVYNEQFF	TGTGCCAGCAGTTTATGGGCCCTAGCGGGTGTCTACAATGAGCAGTTCTTC
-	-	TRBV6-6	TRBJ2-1	CASSPPGGSSYNEQFF	TGTGCCAGCAGTCCACCAGGGGGGAGCTCCTACAATGAGCAGTTCTTC
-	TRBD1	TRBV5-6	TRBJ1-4	CASSSRQGPNEKLFF	TGTGCCAGCAGCTCTAGACAGGGACCTAATGAAAAACTGTTTTTT
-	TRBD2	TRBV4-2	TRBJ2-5	CASSQVGPGAGEETQYF	TGTGCCAGCAGCCAAGTCGGTCCCGGAGCGGGAGAAGAGACCCAGTACTTC
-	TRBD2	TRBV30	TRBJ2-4	CAWTVGGDIQYF	TGTGCCTGGACAGTGGGGGGGGACATTCAGTACTTC
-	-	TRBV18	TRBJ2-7	CASSRREVVSNTYEQYF	TGTGCCAGCTCACGAAGGGAGGTTGTCTCAAATACCTACGAGCAGTACTTC
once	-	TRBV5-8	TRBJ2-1	CASSLGELGGLNEQFF	TGTGCCAGCAGCTTGGGTGAGCTGGGAGGCCTAAATGAGCAGTTCTTC
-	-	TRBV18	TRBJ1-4	CASSPTELRNEKLFF	TGTGCCAGCTCACCAACGGAACTAAGGAATGAAAAACTGTTTTTT
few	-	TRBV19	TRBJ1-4	CASSLGTLQNEKLFF	TGTGCCAGTAGTCTGGGGACACTACAAAATGAAAAACTGTTTTTT
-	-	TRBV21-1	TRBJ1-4	CASSKVVYRSGENEKLFF	TGTGCCAGCAGCAAAGTCGTCTATAGGTCGGGGGAGAATGAAAAACTGTTTTTT
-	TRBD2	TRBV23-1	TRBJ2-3	CASSQPRVAGEETDTQYF	TGCGCCAGCAGTCAACCCCGGGTAGCGGGTGAGGAAACAGATACGCAGTATTTT
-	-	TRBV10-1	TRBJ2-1	CASSAQVYNEQFF	TGCGCCAGCAGTGCCCAGGTATACAATGAGCAGTTCTTC
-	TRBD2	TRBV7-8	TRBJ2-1	CASSSTREGGAYNEQFF	TGTGCCAGCAGCTCTACTAGAGAGGGAGGGGCCTACAATGAGCAGTTCTTC
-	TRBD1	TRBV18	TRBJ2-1	CASSPGQGGFNEQFF	TGTGCCAGCTCACCGGGACAGGGCGGGTTCAATGAGCAGTTCTTC
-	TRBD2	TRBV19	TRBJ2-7	CASSIEGTSGVSYEQYF	TGTGCCAGTAGTATCGAGGGGACTAGCGGGGTCTCCTACGAGCAGTACTTC
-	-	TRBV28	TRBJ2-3	CASSLIQGGTDTQYF	TGTGCCAGCAGTTTAATACAGGGGGGGACAGATACGCAGTATTTT
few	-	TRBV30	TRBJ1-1	CAWRNFYGGLGTEAFF	TGTGCCTGGAGAAACTTCTACGGGGGGCTGGGCACTGAAGCTTTCTTT
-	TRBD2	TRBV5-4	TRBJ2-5	CASSPGSGGIGETQYF	TGTGCCAGCAGCCCTGGCAGCGGGGGGATTGGAGAGACCCAGTACTTC
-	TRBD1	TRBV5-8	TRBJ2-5	CASSSGTGGQETQYF	TGTGCCAGCAGCTCGGGGACAGGGGGTCAAGAGACCCAGTACTTC
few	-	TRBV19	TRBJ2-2	CASSIIRTGELFF	TGTGCCAGTAGTATAATTCGCACCGGGGAGCTGTTTTTT
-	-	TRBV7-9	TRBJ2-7	CASSLDGTYEQYF	TGTGCCAGCAGCTTAGACGGTACCTACGAGCAGTACTTC
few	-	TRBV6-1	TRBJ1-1	CASSEEPAGYLAGLYTEAFF	TGTGCCAGCAGTGAAGAGCCGGCGGGTTATCTGGCAGGTTTGTACACTGAAGCTTTCTTT
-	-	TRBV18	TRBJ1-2	CASSPPAGLGYTF	TGTGCCAGCTCACCTCCGGCAGGGCTTGGCTACACCTTC
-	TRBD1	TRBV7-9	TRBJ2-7	CASSSGTGGDEQYF	TGTGCCAGCAGCTCCGGGACAGGGGGCGACGAGCAGTACTTC
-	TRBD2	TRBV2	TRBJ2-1	CASSEGLAAYNEQFF	TGTGCCAGCAGTGAGGGACTAGCGGCTTACAATGAGCAGTTCTTC
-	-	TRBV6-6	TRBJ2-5	CASSSGHEGWETQYF	TGTGCCAGCAGCTCGGGACACGAAGGGTGGGAGACCCAGTACTTC
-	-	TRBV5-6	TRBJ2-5	CASRNRNQETQYF	TGTGCCAGCAGAAACAGGAACCAAGAGACCCAGTACTTC
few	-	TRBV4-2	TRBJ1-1	CASSQDEGGSTEAFF	TGTGCCAGCAGCCAAGATGAGGGAGGAAGCACTGAAGCTTTCTTT
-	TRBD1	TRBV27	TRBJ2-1	CASSSGQGAVNEQFF	TGTGCCAGCAGTTCGGGACAGGGGGCGGTCAATGAGCAGTTCTTC
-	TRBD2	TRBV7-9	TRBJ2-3	CASSRMVAGGTDTQYF	TGTGCCAGCAGCCGAATGGTTGCGGGGGGAACAGATACGCAGTATTTT
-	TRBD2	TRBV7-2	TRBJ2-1	CASSLDRTSIEQFF	TGTGCCAGCAGCTTAGACCGGACTAGCATTGAGCAGTTCTTC
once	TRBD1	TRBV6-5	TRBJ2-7	CASSSLTGAVYEQYF	TGTGCCAGCAGTTCCTTGACAGGGGCCGTCTACGAGCAGTACTTC
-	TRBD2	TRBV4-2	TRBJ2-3	CASSPASGDTDTQYF	TGTGCCAGCAGCCCGGCTAGCGGGGACACAGATACGCAGTATTTT
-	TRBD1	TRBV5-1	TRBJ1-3	CASGVTGGRKDTIYF	TGCGCCAGCGGCGTTACAGGGGGCAGAAAAGACACCATATATTTT
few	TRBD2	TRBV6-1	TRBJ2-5	CASSELAGGPETQYF	TGTGCCAGCAGTGAACTAGCGGGAGGGCCAGAGACCCAGTACTTC
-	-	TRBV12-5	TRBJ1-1	CASGLVPGTEAFF	TGTGCTAGTGGTTTGGTACCCGGCACTGAAGCTTTCTTT